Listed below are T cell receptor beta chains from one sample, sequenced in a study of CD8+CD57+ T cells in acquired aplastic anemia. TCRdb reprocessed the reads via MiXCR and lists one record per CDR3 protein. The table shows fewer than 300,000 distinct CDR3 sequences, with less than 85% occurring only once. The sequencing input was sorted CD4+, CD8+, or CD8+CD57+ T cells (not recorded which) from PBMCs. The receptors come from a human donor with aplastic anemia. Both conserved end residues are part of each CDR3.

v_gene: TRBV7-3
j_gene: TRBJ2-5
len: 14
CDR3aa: CATSLGLSGGETQF

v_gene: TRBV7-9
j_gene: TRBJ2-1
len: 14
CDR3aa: CASSFERGGGGDEF

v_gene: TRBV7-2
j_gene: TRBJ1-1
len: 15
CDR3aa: CASSLDGTANNEDFF

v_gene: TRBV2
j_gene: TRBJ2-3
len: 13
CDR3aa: CAVGDRSTDTQYF

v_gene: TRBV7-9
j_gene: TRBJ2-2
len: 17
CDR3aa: CASSFKRSGPSDEELFF

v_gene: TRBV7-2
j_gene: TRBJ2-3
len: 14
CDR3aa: CASSMSSAGDLLYF

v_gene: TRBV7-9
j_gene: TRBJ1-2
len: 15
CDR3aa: CASSLRGGDGQDETF

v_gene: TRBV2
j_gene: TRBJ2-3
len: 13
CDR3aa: CASGDGGPNSQDF

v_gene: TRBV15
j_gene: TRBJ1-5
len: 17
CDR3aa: CATSRGHRQGGNQPQHF

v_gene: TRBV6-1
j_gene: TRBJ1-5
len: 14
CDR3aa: CASSRDRGDQPQHF

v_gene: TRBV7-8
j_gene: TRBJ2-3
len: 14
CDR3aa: CASSLDSRPDTPYF

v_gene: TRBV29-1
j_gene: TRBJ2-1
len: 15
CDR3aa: CSVEEGTSGYNEQFF

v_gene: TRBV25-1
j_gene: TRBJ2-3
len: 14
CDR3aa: CASSGSSRPDTQYF

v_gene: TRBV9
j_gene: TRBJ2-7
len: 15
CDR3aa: CASSVGGGTSYEQYF

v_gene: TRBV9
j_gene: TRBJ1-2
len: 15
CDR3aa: CASSPWSPGANVHTF

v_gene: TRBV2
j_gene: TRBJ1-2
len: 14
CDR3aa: CASGGATITYGYSF

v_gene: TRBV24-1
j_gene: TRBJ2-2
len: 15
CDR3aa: CATSSGRRDTGELFF

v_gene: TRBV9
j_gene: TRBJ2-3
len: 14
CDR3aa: CASSVQGGARDKHF

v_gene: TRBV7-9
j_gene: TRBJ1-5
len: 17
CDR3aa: CASSLERSANTIYPQHF

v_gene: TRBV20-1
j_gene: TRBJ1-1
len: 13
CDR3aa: CSAYDRVGTEAFF

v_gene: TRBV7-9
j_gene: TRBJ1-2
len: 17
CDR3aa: CASSFQRSGGSDYGYTF

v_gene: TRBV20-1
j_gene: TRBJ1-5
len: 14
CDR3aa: CSAIGGRAMKTQHF

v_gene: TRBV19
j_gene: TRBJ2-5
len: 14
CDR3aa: CASSNAKGNYKQYF

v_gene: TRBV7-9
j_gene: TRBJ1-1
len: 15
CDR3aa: CASSLQLRGDTEAFF

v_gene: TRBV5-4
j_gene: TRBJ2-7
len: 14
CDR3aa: CASSVSSVAYEQYF